The 14 T cell receptor beta chains reported below all come from one sample, sequenced in a study of cytomegalovirus exposure and HLA in healthy donors. The PCR had 60 Vbeta and 13 Jbeta primers. Some clones are missing from TCRdb's copy, which holds only in-frame ones; the method was immunoSEQ multiplex PCR. Here the sample spans about 150,000 clones, 84% being singletons. Material for sequencing was PBMCs. The receptor source for this set is a young man in good health and CMV-seronegative.

This clone has at least ten counts. CDR3 in amino acids: CASSSRNRGLWNGYTF. The CDR3 DNA reads as TGTGCCAGTAGTTCAAGAAACAGGGGGCTTTGGAATGGCTACACCTTC. V gene TRBV19 combines with J gene TRBJ1-2, with 9 positions matching TRBD1. This CDR3 is built from 16 residues. Germline CDR1 LNHDA, CDR2 SQIVND (reference sequence). V trimming: 5 bases; J trimming: 6 bases; junction bases outside the gene matches: 13.

This rearrangement joins TRBV5-4 to TRBJ1-6, with D possibly matching TRBD1 (6 bases). CDR3 length: 15 residues. Germline-derived CDR1 and CDR2 are SGHNT and YYREEE (reference sequence). Trimming stripped 2 bases from V and 7 bases from J, with 13 bases between. In DNA, the CDR3 is TGTGCCAGCAGCTTCGGCGGACAGTTAAATTCACCCCTCCACTTT. This codes for CASSFGGQLNSPLHF.

This clone showed up just once. The chain joins TRBV19 to TRBJ2-1; 7 bases are a match to TRBD2. From germline, CDR1 is LNHDA and CDR2 SQIVND (reference sequence). V lost 5 bases to trimming and J lost 4 bases; unmatched junction nucleotides: 8. The CDR3 contains 15 residues. CDR3 in amino acids: CASSLSGGGYNEQFF. For the CDR3, the DNA is TGTGCCAGTAGTCTATCGGGAGGCGGATACAATGAGCAGTTCTTC.

V is TRBV6-1 and J is TRBJ1-3; D gene ambiguous. There are 15 residues in the CDR3. In germline, CDR1 is MNHNS, CDR2 SASEGT. V was cut by 7 bases and J by 0 bases, with 13 bases left in between. The CDR3 loop reads CASIQTGSSGNTIYF. The DNA for the CDR3 is TGTGCCAGCATCCAAACGGGATCCTCTGGAAACACCATATATTTT.

The CDR3: CASSGHRVTGELFF. The CDR3 coding sequence is TGTGCCAGCAGCGGTCATAGAGTCACCGGGGAGCTGTTTTTT. This sequence joins TRBV7-6 and TRBJ2-2; D is unclear. Trimming took 5 bases from V and 4 from J, leaving 11 bases between them. CDR1 is SGHVS, CDR2 FNYEAQ, per germline. The length of the CDR3 is 14 residues.

This chain uses TRBV9 with TRBJ2-1; TRBD2 matches 7 bases. This CDR3 is built from 13 residues. Trimming cost V 5 bases and J 7 bases; bases outside gene matches: 6. From germline, CDR1 is SGDLS and CDR2 YYNGEE. The CDR3 reads CASRPNGGNEQFF. The CDR3 DNA reads TGTGCCAGCAGACCTAACGGGGGGAATGAGCAGTTCTTC.

This rearrangement joins TRBV5-4 to TRBJ2-5, with TRBD2 matching 10 bases. Germline V CDR1 and CDR2: SGHNT, YYREEE (reference sequence). This CDR3 contains 15 residues. The junction had 6 bases not matched to a gene; V was cut back by 3 bases and J by 4 bases. The chain's CDR3 is CASSSLAGGGETQYF. CDR3 nucleotides: TGTGCCAGCAGCTCTTTAGCGGGAGGAGGAGAGACCCAGTACTTC.

CDR3 DNA: TGTGCCAGCAGTGAATGGGTGACAAAAGAAACTAGGCTATATTTT. It codes for CASSEWVTKETRLYF. This rearrangement joins TRBV6-1 to TRBJ1-3; no clear D gene. V lost 2 bases and J 14 bases, leaving 22 bases between the germline ends. This CDR3 spans 15 amino acids. The germline gives CDR1 MNHNS, CDR2 SASEGT.

The chain has TRBV6-5 and TRBJ1-1; D is perhaps TRBD1 (6 bases). This CDR3 comprises 14 residues. With 8 bases removed from V and 3 bases from J, the gap between germline ends came to 16 bases. Germline V gene lookup returns CDR1 MNHEY and CDR2 SVGAGI. The CDR3 coding sequence is TGTGCCAGCCAATCGTGGAACAGGGACACTGAAGCTTTCTTT. It encodes CASQSWNRDTEAFF.

This sequence joins TRBV28 and TRBJ2-7; D unclear. Germline CDR1 reads MDHEN; CDR2 reads SYDVKM. Trimming stripped 2 bases from V and 4 bases from J, with 3 bases between. The CDR3 spans 11 residues. CDR3 region: CASSLLYEQYF. The DNA for the CDR3 is TGTGCCAGCAGTTTACTTTACGAGCAGTACTTC. The variable domain in full, completed from reference TRBV28 and TRBJ2-7, reads DVKVTQSSRYLVKRTGEKVFLECVQDMDHENMFWYRQDPGLGLRLIYFSYDVKMKEKGDIPEGYSVSREKKERFSLILESASTNQTSMYLCASSLLYEQYFGPGTRLTVT.

V gene TRBV29-1 combines with J gene TRBJ1-5; D is unclear. The germline V and J ends were trimmed by 4 bases and 1 base, with 11 bases remaining between them. Germline V CDR1 and CDR2: SQVTM, ANQGSEA. The CDR3 spans 14 residues. CDR3: CSVALGTSNQPQHF. CDR3 DNA: TGCAGCGTTGCGCTGGGCACGAGCAATCAGCCCCAGCATTTT. Together with reference TRBV29-1 and TRBJ1-5, the CDR3 gives the full variable domain: SAVISQKPSRDICQRGTSLTIQCQVDSQVTMMFWYRQQPGQSLTLIATANQGSEATYESGFVIDKFPISRPNLTFSTLTVSNMSPEDSSIYLCSVALGTSNQPQHFGDGTRLSIL.

This clone was recorded only once. V is TRBV19 and J is TRBJ2-4, with a weak D call TRBD1 (6 bases). From germline, CDR1 is LNHDA and CDR2 SQIVND (reference sequence). The ends were cut back, 3 bases at V and 0 bases at J, with 12 bases in the middle. CDR3 length: 16 residues. The CDR3 reads CASSITGFRAKNIQYF. DNA for the CDR3: TGTGCCAGTAGTATTACAGGGTTTAGAGCCAAAAACATTCAGTACTTC.

The chain joins TRBV5-4 to TRBJ2-3, with D possibly matching TRBD1 (6 bases). V dropped 5 bases and J dropped 5 bases, with 15 bases sitting between them. The germline V gene has CDR1 SGHNT and CDR2 YYREEE (reference sequence). The CDR3 extends over 14 amino acids. This CDR3 is CASSPGLGGDTQYF. For the CDR3, the DNA is TGTGCCAGCAGTCCGGGGTTAGGGGGAGATACGCAGTATTTT.

V usage is TRBV4-1 and J usage is TRBJ1-5, with TRBD1 as a possible D gene (5 bases). Trimming stripped 4 bases from V and 0 bases from J, with 19 bases between. The CDR3 totals 18 residues. CDR1 is MGHRA, CDR2 YSYEKL, per germline. The CDR3 DNA reads as TGCGCCAGCAGCCGCATACCAGACAGATTTTATAGCAATCAGCCCCAGCATTTT. This sequence encodes CASSRIPDRFYSNQPQHF.